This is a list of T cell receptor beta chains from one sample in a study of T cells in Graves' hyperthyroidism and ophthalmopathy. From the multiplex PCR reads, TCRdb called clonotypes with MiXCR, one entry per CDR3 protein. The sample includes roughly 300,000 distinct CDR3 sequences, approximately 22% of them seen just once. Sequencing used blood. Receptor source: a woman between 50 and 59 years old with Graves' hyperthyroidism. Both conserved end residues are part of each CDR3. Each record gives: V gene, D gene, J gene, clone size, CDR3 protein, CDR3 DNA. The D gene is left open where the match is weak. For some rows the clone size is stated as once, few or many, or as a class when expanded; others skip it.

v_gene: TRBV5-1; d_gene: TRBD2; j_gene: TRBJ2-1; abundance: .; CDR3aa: CASSYHKLADIYNEQFF; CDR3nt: TGCGCCAGCAGCTATCACAAACTAGCGGATATATACAATGAGCAGTTCTTC
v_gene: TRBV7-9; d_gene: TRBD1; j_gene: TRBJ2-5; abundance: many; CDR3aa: CASSSRQGPETQYF; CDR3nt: TGTGCCAGCAGCTCAAGACAGGGGCCGGAGACCCAGTACTTC
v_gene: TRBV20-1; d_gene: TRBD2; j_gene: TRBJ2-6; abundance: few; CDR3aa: CSARDQGGTGANVLTF; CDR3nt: TGCAGTGCTAGAGATCAGGGAGGGACTGGGGCCAACGTCCTGACTTTC
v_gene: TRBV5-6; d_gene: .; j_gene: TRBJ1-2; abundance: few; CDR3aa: CATLRGGSGYTF; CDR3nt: TGTGCCACCCTCCGCGGGGGCTCTGGCTACACCTTC
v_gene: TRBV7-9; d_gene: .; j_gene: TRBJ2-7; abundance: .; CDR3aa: CASSSRREGCGEQYF; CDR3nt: TGTGCCAGCAGCTCAAGGCGAGAGGGCTGTGGAGAGCAGTACTTC
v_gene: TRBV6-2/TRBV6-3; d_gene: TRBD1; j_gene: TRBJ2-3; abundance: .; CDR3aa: CASSYSNRGTGEDTQYF; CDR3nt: TGTGCCAGCAGTTACTCGAATCGTGGGACAGGGGAAGATACGCAGTATTTT
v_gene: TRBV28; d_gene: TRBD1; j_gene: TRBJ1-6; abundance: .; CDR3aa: CASSPETGSDRALHF; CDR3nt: TGTGCCAGCAGTCCGGAGACAGGGTCGGATCGGGCCCTCCACTTT
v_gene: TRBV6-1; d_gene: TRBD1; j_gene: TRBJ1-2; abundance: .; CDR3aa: CASIFIGTVLEGYTF; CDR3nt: TGTGCCAGCATTTTCATCGGGACAGTATTAGAAGGCTACACCTTC
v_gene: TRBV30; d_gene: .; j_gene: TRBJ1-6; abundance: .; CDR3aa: CAWSPGFGNSPLHF; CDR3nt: TGTGCCTGGAGTCCAGGGTTCGGTAATTCACCCCTCCACTTT
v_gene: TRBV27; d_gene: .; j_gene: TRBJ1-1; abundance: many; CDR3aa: CASSFSGVNTEAFF; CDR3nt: TGTGCCAGCAGTTTTTCAGGGGTGAACACTGAAGCTTTCTTT
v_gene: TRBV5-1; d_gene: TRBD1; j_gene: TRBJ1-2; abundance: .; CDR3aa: CASSLTGAHTLNFNYGYTF; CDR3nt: TGCGCCAGCAGCTTGACAGGGGCCCATACCCTCAACTTTAACTATGGCTACACCTTC
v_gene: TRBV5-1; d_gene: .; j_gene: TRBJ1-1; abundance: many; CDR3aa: CASKGSGVSSSTEAFF; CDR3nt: TGCGCCAGCAAAGGAAGTGGGGTTTCGTCGAGCACTGAAGCTTTCTTT
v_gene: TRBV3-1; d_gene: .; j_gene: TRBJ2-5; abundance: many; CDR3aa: CASSQGPAYQETQYF; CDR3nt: TGTGCCAGCAGCCAAGGTCCAGCTTACCAAGAGACCCAGTACTTC
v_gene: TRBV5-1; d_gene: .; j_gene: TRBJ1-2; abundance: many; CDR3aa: CASSLTGTGYGYTF; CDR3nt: TGCGCCAGCAGCCTAACAGGGACTGGGTATGGCTACACCTTC
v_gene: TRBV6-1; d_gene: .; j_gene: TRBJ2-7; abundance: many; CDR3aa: CASSVEGGVYEQYF; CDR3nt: TGTGCCAGCAGTGTTGAAGGTGGGGTGTACGAGCAGTACTTC
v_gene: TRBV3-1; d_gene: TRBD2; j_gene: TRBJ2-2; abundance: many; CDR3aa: CASSLPGLAGHTGELFF; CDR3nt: TGTGCCAGCAGCCTTCCGGGACTAGCGGGACATACCGGGGAGCTGTTTTTT
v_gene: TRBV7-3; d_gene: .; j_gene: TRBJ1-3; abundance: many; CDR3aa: CASSSKAGNTIYF; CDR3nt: TGTGCCAGCAGCTCAAAGGCTGGAAACACCATATATTTT
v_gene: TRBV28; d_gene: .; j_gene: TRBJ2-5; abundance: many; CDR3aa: CASWETGGSETQYF; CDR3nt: TGTGCCAGTTGGGAGACAGGAGGGTCGGAGACCCAGTACTTC
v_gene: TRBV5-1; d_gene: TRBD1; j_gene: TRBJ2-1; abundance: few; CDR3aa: CASSLRGPSGEQFF; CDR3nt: TGCGCCAGCAGCTTGAGGGGGCCCTCGGGTGAGCAGTTCTTC
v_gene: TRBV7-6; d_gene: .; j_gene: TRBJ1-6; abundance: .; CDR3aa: CASRETYGNSPLHF; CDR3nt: TGTGCCAGCAGAGAGACTTATGGGAATTCACCCCTCCACTTT
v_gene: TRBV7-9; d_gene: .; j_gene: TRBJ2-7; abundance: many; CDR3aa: CASSLGAQGGNEQYF; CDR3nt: TGTGCCAGCAGCTTAGGGGCACAGGGCGGGAACGAGCAGTACTTC
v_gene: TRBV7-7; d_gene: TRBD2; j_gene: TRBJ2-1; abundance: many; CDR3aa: CASSPRPGLANYNEQFF; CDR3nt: TGTGCTAGCAGCCCACGCCCGGGACTAGCCAACTACAATGAGCAGTTCTTC
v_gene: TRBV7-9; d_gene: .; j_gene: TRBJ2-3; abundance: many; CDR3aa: CASSLGTYTDTQYF; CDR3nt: TGTGCCAGCAGCTTAGGGACTTACACAGATACGCAGTATTTT
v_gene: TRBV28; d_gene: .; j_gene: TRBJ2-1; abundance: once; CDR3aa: CASTNWGGLGNEQFF; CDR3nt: TGTGCCAGCACTAACTGGGGAGGTCTCGGCAATGAGCAGTTCTTC
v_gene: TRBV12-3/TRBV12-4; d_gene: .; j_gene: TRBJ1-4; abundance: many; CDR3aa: CASSFRRRGKLFF; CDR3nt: TGTGCCAGCAGTTTTAGGCGGAGGGGAAAACTGTTTTTT
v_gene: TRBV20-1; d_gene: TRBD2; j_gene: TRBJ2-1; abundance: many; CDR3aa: CSAQGLAGVHEQFF; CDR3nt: TGCAGTGCGCAGGGACTAGCGGGAGTGCATGAGCAGTTCTTC
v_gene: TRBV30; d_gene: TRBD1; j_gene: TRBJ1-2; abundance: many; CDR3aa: CAWSVGGGDYGYTF; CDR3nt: TGTGCCTGGAGTGTAGGGGGCGGCGACTATGGCTACACCTTC
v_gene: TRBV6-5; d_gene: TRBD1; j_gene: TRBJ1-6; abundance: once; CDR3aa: CASSYPFDGQGRNSPLHF; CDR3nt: TGTGCCAGCAGTTACCCGTTCGACGGACAGGGAAGGAATTCACCCCTCCACTTT
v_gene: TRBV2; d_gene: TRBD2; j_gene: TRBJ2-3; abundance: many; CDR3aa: CASSSLSGGVTDTQYF; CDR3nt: TGTGCCAGCAGCTCCCTTAGCGGGGGGGTGACAGATACGCAGTATTTT
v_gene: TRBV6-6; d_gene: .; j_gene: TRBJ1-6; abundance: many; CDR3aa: CASSLDIRSYNSPLHF; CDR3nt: TGTGCCAGCAGTCTCGACATCCGCTCCTATAATTCACCCCTCCACTTT
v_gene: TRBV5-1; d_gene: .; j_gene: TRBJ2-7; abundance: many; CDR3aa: CASSPQGGGSYEQYF; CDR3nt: TGCGCCAGCAGCCCCCAGGGAGGGGGATCCTACGAGCAGTACTTC
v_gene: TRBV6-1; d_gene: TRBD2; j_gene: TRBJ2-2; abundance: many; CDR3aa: CASRKGTGTGLAGVGGELFF; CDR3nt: TGTGCCAGCAGAAAGGGGACAGGGACGGGACTAGCGGGAGTCGGCGGGGAGCTGTTTTTT
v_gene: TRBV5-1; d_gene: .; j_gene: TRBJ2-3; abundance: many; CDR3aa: CASAVSGDTQYF; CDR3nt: TGCGCCAGCGCCGTTTCTGGTGATACGCAGTATTTT
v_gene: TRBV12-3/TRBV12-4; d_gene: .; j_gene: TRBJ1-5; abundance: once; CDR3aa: CASAARTASNQPQHF; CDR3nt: TGTGCCAGCGCTGCGAGGACTGCCTCCAATCAGCCCCAGCATTTT
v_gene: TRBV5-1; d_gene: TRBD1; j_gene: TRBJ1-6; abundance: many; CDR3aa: CASSLDRGIGSPLHF; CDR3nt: TGCGCCAGCAGCTTGGACAGGGGGATCGGTTCACCCCTCCACTTT
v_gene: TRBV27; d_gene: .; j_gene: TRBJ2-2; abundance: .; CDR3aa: CASSLNTGEPFF; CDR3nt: TGTGCCAGCAGTTTGAACACCGGGGAGCCGTTTTTT
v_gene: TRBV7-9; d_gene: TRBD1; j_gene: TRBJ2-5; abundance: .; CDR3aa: CASSRGTGEAQYF; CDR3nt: TGTGCCAGCAGCCGCGGGACAGGGGAGGCCCAGTACTTC
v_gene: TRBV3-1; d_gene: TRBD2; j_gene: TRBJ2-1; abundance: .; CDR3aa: CASSQEASGPYNEQFF; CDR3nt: TGTGCCAGCAGCCAAGAGGCTAGCGGCCCCTACAATGAGCAGTTCTTC
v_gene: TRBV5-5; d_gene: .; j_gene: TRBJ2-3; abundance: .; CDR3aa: CPPPLCDTQYF; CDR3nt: TGTCCCCCCCCCTTGTGTGATACGCAGTATTTT
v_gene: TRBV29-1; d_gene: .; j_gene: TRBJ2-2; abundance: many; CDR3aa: CSVLNTGELFF; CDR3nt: TGCAGCGTTTTGAACACCGGGGAGCTGTTTTTT